The rows below give T cell receptor beta chains drawn from one sample of a study of Ad26.COV2.S vaccination and SARS-CoV-2 variants. Profiled with immunoSEQ multiplex PCR; TCRdb holds only in-frame clones, not every one. The table lists about 420,000 clones, approximately 90% of them singletons. The sample in question was peripheral blood, obtained in a trial of Ad26.COV2.S vaccine versus placebo. The receptors here all came from a person aged 18-60 years who received the Ad26.COV2.S COVID-19 vaccine or a placebo. Both conserved end residues are part of each CDR3. Each record gives: J gene, D gene, V gene, CDR3 protein, CDR3 DNA. D genes are given only for firm matches.

>TRBJ2-2|TRBD2|TRBV11-1
CASSLVPSGGTGELFF
TGTGCCAGCAGCTTAGTTCCTAGCGGGGGCACCGGGGAGCTGTTTTTT
>TRBJ1-6|TRBD1|TRBV10-3
CAIRKDRDNSPLHF
TGTGCCATCAGAAAGGACAGGGATAATTCACCCCTCCACTTT
>TRBJ2-5|TRBD1|TRBV24-1
CATGAGTGFPPQYF
TGTGCCACCGGAGCCGGGACAGGCTTTCCACCCCAGTACTTC
>TRBJ2-2|.|TRBV5-1
CASSLGTPGPGELFF
TGCGCCAGCAGCTTAGGGACACCGGGTCCCGGGGAGCTGTTTTTT
>TRBJ1-2|.|TRBV2
CASSEALFGYTF
TGTGCCAGCAGTGAAGCGCTTTTCGGCTACACCTTC
>TRBJ1-4|TRBD1|TRBV4-2
CASSPRTGTGSEKLFF
TGTGCCAGCAGCCCTCGAACCGGGACAGGGAGTGAAAAACTGTTTTTT
>TRBJ1-6|.|TRBV23-1
CASTPQRDPRSYNSPLHF
TGCGCCAGCACGCCGCAGAGAGACCCACGCTCCTATAATTCACCCCTCCACTTT
>TRBJ1-5|.|TRBV24-1
CATSDLSNQPQHF
TGTGCCACCAGTGATTTGTCCAATCAGCCCCAGCATTTT
>TRBJ1-3|.|TRBV10-3
CAISELGTGNTIYF
TGTGCCATCAGTGAGCTGGGGACTGGAAACACCATATATTTT
>TRBJ1-1|.|TRBV5-1
CASSWGIQTNTEAFF
TGCGCCAGCAGCTGGGGGATTCAAACGAACACTGAAGCTTTCTTT
>TRBJ1-2|TRBD1|TRBV19
CASRTGGGGYTF
TGTGCCAGTAGGACAGGGGGCGGCGGCTACACCTTC
>TRBJ1-2|TRBD1|TRBV5-1
CASSLDDRGYGYTF
TGCGCCAGCAGCTTGGATGACAGGGGGTATGGCTACACCTTC
>TRBJ1-6|.|TRBV7-8
CASSSPKRGDNSPLHF
TGTGCCAGCAGCTCACCAAAAAGGGGGGATAATTCACCCCTCCACTTT
>TRBJ2-7|.|TRBV19
CATRRESGTSSYEQYF
TGTGCCACTAGGAGGGAATCGGGCACGAGCTCCTACGAGCAGTACTTC
>TRBJ1-2|TRBD1|TRBV11-2
CASSLAGQGRLYGYTF
TGTGCCAGCAGCTTAGCGGGACAGGGACGACTCTATGGCTACACCTTC
>TRBJ2-7|TRBD1|TRBV5-8
CASSLGSGTGVYEQYF
TGTGCCAGCAGCTTGGGGTCCGGGACAGGGGTCTACGAGCAGTACTTC
>TRBJ1-2|.|TRBV28
CASSGMTEVYGYTF
TGTGCCAGCAGTGGGATGACAGAAGTATATGGCTACACCTTC
>TRBJ1-3|.|TRBV4-2
CASSGLFGEGGNTIYF
TGTGCCAGCAGCGGTCTCTTTGGTGAGGGGGGAAACACCATATATTTT
>TRBJ1-3|.|TRBV7-2
CASSLGQAFSGNTIYF
TGTGCCAGCAGCTTAGGACAGGCCTTCTCTGGAAACACCATATATTTT
>TRBJ2-5|.|TRBV11-2
CASSFAPGPVETQYF
TGTGCCAGCAGCTTTGCCCCTGGTCCGGTCGAGACCCAGTACTTC
>TRBJ2-3|.|TRBV15
CATSRPGPQGTDTQYF
TGTGCCACCAGCAGACCAGGCCCCCAGGGCACAGATACGCAGTATTTT
>TRBJ1-1|.|TRBV9
CASSVAGNTEAFF
TGTGCCAGCAGCGTAGCCGGGAACACTGAAGCTTTCTTT
>TRBJ2-1|TRBD2|TRBV7-3
CASSLGPAGDNNEQFF
TGTGCCAGCAGCTTGGGGCCGGCGGGGGATAACAATGAGCAGTTCTTC
>TRBJ2-1|.|TRBV9
CASSVAGAGGEQFF
TGTGCCAGCAGCGTAGCGGGGGCTGGGGGTGAGCAGTTCTTC
>TRBJ2-7|.|TRBV30
CAWGTPGLEQYF
TGTGCCTGGGGAACCCCCGGGCTCGAGCAGTACTTC
>TRBJ1-5|TRBD1|TRBV28
CASSLQSSGQGVWYF
TGTGCCAGCAGTTTACAATCGTCGGGACAGGGAGTATGGTATTTT